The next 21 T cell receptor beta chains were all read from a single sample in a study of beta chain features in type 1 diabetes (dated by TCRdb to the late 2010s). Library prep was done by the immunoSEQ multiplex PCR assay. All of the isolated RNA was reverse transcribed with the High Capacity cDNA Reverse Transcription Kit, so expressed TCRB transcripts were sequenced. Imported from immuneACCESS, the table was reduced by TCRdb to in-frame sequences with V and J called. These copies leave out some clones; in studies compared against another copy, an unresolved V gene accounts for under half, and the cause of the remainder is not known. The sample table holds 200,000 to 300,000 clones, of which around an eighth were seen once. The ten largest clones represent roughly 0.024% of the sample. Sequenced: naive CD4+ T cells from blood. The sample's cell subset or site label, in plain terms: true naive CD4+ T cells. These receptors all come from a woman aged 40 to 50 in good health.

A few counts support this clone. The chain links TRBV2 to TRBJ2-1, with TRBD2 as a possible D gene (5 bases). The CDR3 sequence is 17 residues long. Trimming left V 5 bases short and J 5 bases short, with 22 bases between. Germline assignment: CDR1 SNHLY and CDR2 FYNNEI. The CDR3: CASSRRSRWAGDNEQFF. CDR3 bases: TGTGCCAGCAGTCGGCGCTCCCGTTGGGCCGGGGACAATGAGCAGTTCTTC.

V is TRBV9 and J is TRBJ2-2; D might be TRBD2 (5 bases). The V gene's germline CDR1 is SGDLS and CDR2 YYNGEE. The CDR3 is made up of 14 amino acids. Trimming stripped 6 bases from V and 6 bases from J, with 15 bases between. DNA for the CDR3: TGTGCCAGCACGAGGACTGGCAAGGCCGGGGAGCTGTTTTTT. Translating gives CASTRTGKAGELFF.

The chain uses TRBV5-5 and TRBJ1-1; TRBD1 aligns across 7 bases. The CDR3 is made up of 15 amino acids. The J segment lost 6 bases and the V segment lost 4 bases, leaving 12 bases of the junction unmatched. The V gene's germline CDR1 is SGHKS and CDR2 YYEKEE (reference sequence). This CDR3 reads CASSTGTQGRSEAFF. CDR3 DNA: TGTGCCAGCAGCACAGGGACACAGGGGAGATCTGAAGCTTTCTTT.

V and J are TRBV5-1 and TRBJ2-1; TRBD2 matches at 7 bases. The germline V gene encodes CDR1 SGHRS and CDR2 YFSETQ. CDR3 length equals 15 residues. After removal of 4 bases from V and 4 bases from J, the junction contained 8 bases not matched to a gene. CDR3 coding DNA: TGCGCCAGCAGCGGGGCGTCTAGCGGATACAATGAGCAGTTCTTC. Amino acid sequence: CASSGASSGYNEQFF.

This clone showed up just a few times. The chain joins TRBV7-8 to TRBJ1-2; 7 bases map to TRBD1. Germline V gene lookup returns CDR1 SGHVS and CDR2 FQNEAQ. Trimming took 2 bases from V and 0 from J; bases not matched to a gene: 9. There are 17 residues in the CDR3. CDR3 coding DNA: TGTGCCAGCAGCTTACGACTCCCGACAGGGCCTAACTATGGCTACACCTTC. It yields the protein CASSLRLPTGPNYGYTF.

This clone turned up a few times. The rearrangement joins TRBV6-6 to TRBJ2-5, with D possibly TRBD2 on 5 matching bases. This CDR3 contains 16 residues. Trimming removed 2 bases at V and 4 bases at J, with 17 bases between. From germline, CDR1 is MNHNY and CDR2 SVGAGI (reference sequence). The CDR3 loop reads CASSYEVLAPRETQYF. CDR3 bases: TGTGCCAGCAGTTACGAGGTGCTAGCCCCCCGAGAGACCCAGTACTTC.

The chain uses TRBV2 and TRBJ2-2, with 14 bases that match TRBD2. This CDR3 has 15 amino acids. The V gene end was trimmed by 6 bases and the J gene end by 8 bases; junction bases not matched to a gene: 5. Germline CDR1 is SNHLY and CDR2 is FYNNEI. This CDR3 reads CASSRLAGGLGELFF. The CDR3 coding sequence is TGTGCCAGCAGCCGACTAGCGGGGGGGCTGGGGGAGCTGTTTTTT.

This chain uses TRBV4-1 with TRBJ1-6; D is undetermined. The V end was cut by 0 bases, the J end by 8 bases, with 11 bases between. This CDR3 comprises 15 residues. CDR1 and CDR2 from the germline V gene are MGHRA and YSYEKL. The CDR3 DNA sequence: TGCGCCAGCAGCCAAGATCTGGGCGGGTATTCACCCCTCCACTTT. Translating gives CASSQDLGGYSPLHF.

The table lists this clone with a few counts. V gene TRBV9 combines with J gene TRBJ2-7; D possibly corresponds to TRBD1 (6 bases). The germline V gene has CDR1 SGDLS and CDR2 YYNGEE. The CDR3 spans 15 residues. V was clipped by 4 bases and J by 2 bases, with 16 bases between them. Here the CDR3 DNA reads TGTGCCAGCAGCTTATCGACGGGACAACCCTACGAGCAGTACTTC. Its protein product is CASSLSTGQPYEQYF.

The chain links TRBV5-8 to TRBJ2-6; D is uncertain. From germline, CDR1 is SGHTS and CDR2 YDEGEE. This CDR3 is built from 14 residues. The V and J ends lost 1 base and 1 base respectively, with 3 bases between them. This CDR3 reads CASSLPSGANVLTF. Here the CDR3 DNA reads TGTGCCAGCAGCTTGCCTTCTGGGGCCAACGTCCTGACTTTC.

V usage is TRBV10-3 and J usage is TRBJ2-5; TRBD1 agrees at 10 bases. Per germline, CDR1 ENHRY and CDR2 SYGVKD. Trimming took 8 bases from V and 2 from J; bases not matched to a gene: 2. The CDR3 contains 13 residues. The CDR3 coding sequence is TGTGCCATCGGGACAGGGGATCAAGAGACCCAGTACTTC. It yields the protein CAIGTGDQETQYF.

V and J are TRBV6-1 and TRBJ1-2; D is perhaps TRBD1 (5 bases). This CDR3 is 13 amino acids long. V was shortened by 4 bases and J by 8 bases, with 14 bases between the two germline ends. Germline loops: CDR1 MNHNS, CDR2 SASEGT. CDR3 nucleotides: TGTGCCAGCAGTGTACAGGAAGGCCACGGCTACACCTTC. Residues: CASSVQEGHGYTF.

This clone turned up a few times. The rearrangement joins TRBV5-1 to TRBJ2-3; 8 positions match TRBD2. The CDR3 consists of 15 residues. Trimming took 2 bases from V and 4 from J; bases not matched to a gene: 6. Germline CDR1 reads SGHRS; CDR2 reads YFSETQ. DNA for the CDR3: TGCGCCAGCAGCTTAACGGGGGGGCCCGCAGATACGCAGTATTTT. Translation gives CASSLTGGPADTQYF.

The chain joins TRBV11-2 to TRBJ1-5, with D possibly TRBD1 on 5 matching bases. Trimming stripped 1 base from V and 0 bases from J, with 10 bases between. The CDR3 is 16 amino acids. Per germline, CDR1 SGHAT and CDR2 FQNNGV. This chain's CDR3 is CASSLVVGASNQPQHF. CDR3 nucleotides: TGTGCCAGCAGCTTAGTAGTAGGGGCTAGCAATCAGCCCCAGCATTTT.

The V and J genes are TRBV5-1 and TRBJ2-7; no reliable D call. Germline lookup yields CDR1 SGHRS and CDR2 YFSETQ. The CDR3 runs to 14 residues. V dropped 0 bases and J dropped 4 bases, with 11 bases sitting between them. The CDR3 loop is CASSLVPGTYEQYF. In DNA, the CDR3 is TGCGCCAGCAGCTTGGTTCCAGGAACTTACGAGCAGTACTTC.

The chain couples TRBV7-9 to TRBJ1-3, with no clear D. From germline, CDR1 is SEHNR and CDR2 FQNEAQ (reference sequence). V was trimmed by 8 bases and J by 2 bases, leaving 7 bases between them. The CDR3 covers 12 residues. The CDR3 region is CASRGTGNTIYF. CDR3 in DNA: TGTGCCAGCCGGGGTACTGGAAACACCATATATTTT. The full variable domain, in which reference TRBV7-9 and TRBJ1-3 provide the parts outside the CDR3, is DTGVSQNPRHKITKRGQNVTFRCDPISEHNRLYWYRQTLGQGPEFLTYFQNEAQLEKSRLLSDRFSAERPKGSFSTLEIQRTEQGDSAMYLCASRGTGNTIYFGEGSWLTVV.

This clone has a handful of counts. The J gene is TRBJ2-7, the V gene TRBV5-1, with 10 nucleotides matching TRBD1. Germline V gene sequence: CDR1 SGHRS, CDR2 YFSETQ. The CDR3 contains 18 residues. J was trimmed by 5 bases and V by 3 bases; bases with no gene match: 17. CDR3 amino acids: CASSSSPGQGQRWNEQYF. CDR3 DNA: TGCGCCAGCAGCTCCAGCCCGGGACAGGGGCAACGGTGGAACGAGCAGTACTTC.

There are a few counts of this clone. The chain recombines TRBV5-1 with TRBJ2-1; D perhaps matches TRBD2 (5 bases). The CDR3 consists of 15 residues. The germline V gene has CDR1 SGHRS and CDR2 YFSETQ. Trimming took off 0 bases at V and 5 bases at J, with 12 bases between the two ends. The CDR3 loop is CASSLGFRGHNEQFF. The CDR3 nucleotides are TGCGCCAGCAGCTTGGGCTTTCGGGGTCACAATGAGCAGTTCTTC.

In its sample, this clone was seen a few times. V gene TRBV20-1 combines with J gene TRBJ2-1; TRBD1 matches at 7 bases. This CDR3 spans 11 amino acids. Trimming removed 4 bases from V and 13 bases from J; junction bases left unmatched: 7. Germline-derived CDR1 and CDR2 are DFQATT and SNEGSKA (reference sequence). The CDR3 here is CSANRQGSQFF. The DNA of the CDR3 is TGCAGTGCTAACAGACAGGGCTCACAGTTCTTC.

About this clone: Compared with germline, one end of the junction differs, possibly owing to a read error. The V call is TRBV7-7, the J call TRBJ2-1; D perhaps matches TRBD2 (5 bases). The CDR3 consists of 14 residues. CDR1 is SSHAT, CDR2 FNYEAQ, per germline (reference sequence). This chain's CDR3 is CASSLSGTYNEQFF. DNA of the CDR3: TGTGCTAGCAGCCTCTCCGGGACCTACAATGAGCAGTTCTTC.

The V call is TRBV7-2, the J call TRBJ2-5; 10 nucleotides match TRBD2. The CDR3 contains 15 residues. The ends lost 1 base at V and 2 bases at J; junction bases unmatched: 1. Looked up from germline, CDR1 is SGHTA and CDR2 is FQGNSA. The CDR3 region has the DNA TGTGCCAGCAGCTTAGGTAGCGGGGGGCAAGAGACCCAGTACTTC. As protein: CASSLGSGGQETQYF. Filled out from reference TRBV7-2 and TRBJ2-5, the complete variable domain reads GAGVSQSPSNKVTEKGKDVELRCDPISGHTALYWYRQSLGQGLEFLIYFQGNSAPDKSGLPSDRFSAERTGGSVSTLTIQRTQQEDSAVYLCASSLGSGGQETQYFGPGTRLLVL.